Listed below are T cell receptor beta chains from one sample, sequenced in a study of blood T cell repertoires in COVID-19. Generated by immunoSEQ multiplex PCR, the TCRdb table keeps only in-frame clones and is missing some. The sample yields tens of thousands of clones, almost 85% seen once. The sequenced material came from peripheral blood. The receptor set was obtained from a man aged 55 to 70 with acute or convalescent COVID-19. The CDR3 runs from the conserved cysteine through the conserved F or W. Each record gives: V gene, J gene, CDR3 length, D gene, clone size, CDR3 DNA, CDR3 protein. The D gene is left open where the match is weak. The size of a clone is reported for some rows only, either as once, few or many, or as a class for expanded clones.

TRBV18	TRBJ2-5	13	TRBD1	few	TGTGCCAGCTCGACCGACAGGGACGAGACCCAGTACTTC	CASSTDRDETQYF
TRBV19	TRBJ1-6	14	TRBD1	.	TGTGCCAGTAAGACAGGGGGCGTGAGTTCACCCCTCCACTTT	CASKTGGVSSPLHF
TRBV5-1	TRBJ1-2	13	.	.	TGCGCCAGCAGCTTGGCCGGTAACTATGGCTACACCTTC	CASSLAGNYGYTF
TRBV18	TRBJ2-5	14	.	.	TGTGCCAGCTCACCATTGAGGGCTCAAGAGACCCAGTACTTC	CASSPLRAQETQYF
TRBV18	TRBJ1-2	13	.	.	TGTGCCAGCTCACCGGACAGTAACTATGGCTACACCTTC	CASSPDSNYGYTF
TRBV7-2	TRBJ1-2	17	.	.	TGTGCCAGCAGCGGAGGCGGCGGAACAGGGTGGTTCGGTGGCTACACCTTC	CASSGGGGTGWFGGYTF
TRBV2	TRBJ1-2	12	TRBD1	few	TGTGCCAGCCGCCGTGGACAGGAGGGCTACACCTTC	CASRRGQEGYTF
TRBV2	TRBJ2-2	16	TRBD1	.	TGTGCCACTGGACGATTACCGGGACAGGGAACCGGGGAGCTGTTTTTT	CATGRLPGQGTGELFF
TRBV5-6	TRBJ1-6	15	TRBD1	.	TGTGCCAGCAGCTTAAGCGACAGGGAAAATTCACCCCTCCACTTT	CASSLSDRENSPLHF
TRBV19	TRBJ1-1	14	TRBD1	.	TGTGCCAGTCGAGGGGACTCCGGGACAGGGGAGGCTTTCTTT	CASRGDSGTGEAFF
TRBV2	TRBJ2-1	13	TRBD2	.	TGTGCCAGCACTAGCGGGGGTTACAATGAGCAGTTCTTC	CASTSGGYNEQFF
TRBV29-1	TRBJ1-3	13	.	.	TGCAGCGTGCAGGACACCTCTGGAAACACCATATATTTT	CSVQDTSGNTIYF
TRBV27	TRBJ1-4	17	TRBD1	.	TGTGCCAGCAGCTATTACGGGACAGGGGGCTTCAATGAAAAACTGTTTTTT	CASSYYGTGGFNEKLFF
TRBV18	TRBJ2-1	18	TRBD1	once	TGTGCCAGTACCCGGAAGGGGGCTCCTCAAAGCTCCTACAATGAGCAGTTCTTC	CASTRKGAPQSSYNEQFF
TRBV27	TRBJ2-5	16	TRBD2	.	TGTGCCAGCAGTTTAGTAGCGGGGCCAAGAGAAGAGACCCAGTACTTC	CASSLVAGPREETQYF
TRBV11-2	TRBJ2-2	16	.	once	TGTGCCAGCAGCTCTAGGGGGGGGGCCCTCACCGGGGAGCTGTTTTTT	CASSSRGGALTGELFF
TRBV5-8	TRBJ2-2	15	TRBD1	.	TGTGCCAGCAGCTCCTGGACAGGGGACACCGGGGAGCTGTTTTTT	CASSSWTGDTGELFF
TRBV4-1	TRBJ1-5	18	.	.	TGCGCCAGCAGCCCGCTATGGGCCGGCGGACACCATAATCAGCCCCAGCATTTT	CASSPLWAGGHHNQPQHF
TRBV5-4	TRBJ2-7	16	.	.	TGTGCCAGCAGCAACGGGCTACAGGGGAGGTCCTACGAGCAGTACTTC	CASSNGLQGRSYEQYF
TRBV29-1	TRBJ1-2	11	TRBD1	.	TGCAGCGAAGACAGGGGTGGTGGCTACACCTTC	CSEDRGGGYTF
TRBV5-1	TRBJ1-6	16	TRBD1	.	TGCGCCAGCAGCTTGGTGTCCGGACAGGGTAATTCACCCCTCCACTTT	CASSLVSGQGNSPLHF
TRBV6-5	TRBJ1-2	15	.	.	TGTGCCAGCAGTCCCCCAGGGGAGGGCTACCATGGCTACACCTTC	CASSPPGEGYHGYTF
TRBV29-1	TRBJ2-1	11	.	.	TGCAGCGTTGTTCGGGGAAATGAGCAGTTCTTC	CSVVRGNEQFF
TRBV5-8	TRBJ2-2	16	.	.	TGTGCCAGCAGGGGTGCCGGGACTGAAAACACCGGGGAGCTGTTTTTT	CASRGAGTENTGELFF
TRBV29-1	TRBJ1-4	14	.	.	TGCAGCGTTGTTCAGGGAAGGCGCAATGAAAAACTGTTTTTT	CSVVQGRRNEKLFF
TRBV2	TRBJ1-6	16	.	once	TGTGCCAGCAGTTTGGGGCCGAGCTCCTATAATTCACCCCTCCACTTT	CASSLGPSSYNSPLHF
TRBV15	TRBJ1-5	15	.	.	TGTGCCACCAGCAGAGACTGGGCAGGGGATCAGCCCCAGCATTTT	CATSRDWAGDQPQHF
TRBV2	TRBJ2-7	11	.	.	TGTGCCAGCAGTGGGGCCGACGAGCAGTACTTC	CASSGADEQYF
TRBV7-8	TRBJ1-2	17	TRBD1	.	TGTGCCAGCAGCTTACCGGACTTTTCACAGGGGAATCATGGCTACACCTTC	CASSLPDFSQGNHGYTF
TRBV6-5	TRBJ1-3	16	.	once	TGTGCCAGCAGTTACTCGTCAGAAAGCTCTGGAAACACCATATATTTT	CASSYSSESSGNTIYF
TRBV7-3	TRBJ2-5	17	TRBD2	.	TGTGCCAGCAGCGACCGACTAGCGGGGGGGACCCAAGAGACCCAGTACTTC	CASSDRLAGGTQETQYF
TRBV10-3	TRBJ2-7	14	.	.	TGTGCCATCAGTGAGTCTCCGGGAACCTACGAGCAGTACTTC	CAISESPGTYEQYF
TRBV2	TRBJ1-4	14	TRBD1	few	TGTGCCAGCGGAGAACAGGGGACCTTTGAAAAACTGTTTTTT	CASGEQGTFEKLFF
TRBV6-6	TRBJ2-3	11	.	.	TGTGCCAGCAGTGCCGAGAAGAAAAGGTATTTT	CASSAEKKRYF
TRBV9	TRBJ1-2	13	.	.	TGTGCCAGCAGCGATCGGGATTCCTATGGCTACACCTTC	CASSDRDSYGYTF
TRBV5-6	TRBJ1-3	16	.	.	TGTGCCAGCACCCTAATCCGGGGAGGTAGTGGAAACACCATATATTTT	CASTLIRGGSGNTIYF
TRBV4-1	TRBJ1-2	13	TRBD1	.	TGCGCCAGCAGCCAAGACGGGACAGGAGGCTACACCTTC	CASSQDGTGGYTF
TRBV7-2	TRBJ2-2	15	.	.	TGTGCCAGCAGTCTTATGGGACTGAACACCGGGGAGCTGTTTTTT	CASSLMGLNTGELFF
TRBV5-1	TRBJ1-1	15	.	.	TGCGCCAGCAGCTTGGCGGGTCAGACGAACACTGAAGCTTTCTTT	CASSLAGQTNTEAFF
TRBV7-9	TRBJ1-5	12	.	.	TGTGCCAGCAGCTCCGACTCCCAGCCCCAGCATTTT	CASSSDSQPQHF
TRBV7-2	TRBJ2-3	15	.	medium-sized	TGTGCCAGCAGCTTGGGACTCTCTTACACAGATACGCAGTATTTT	CASSLGLSYTDTQYF
TRBV12-3/TRBV12-4	TRBJ1-2	13	.	.	TGTGCCAGCAGTCCCAATAGGGCGGGGGGCTACACCTTC	CASSPNRAGGYTF
TRBV18	TRBJ1-1	13	TRBD1	.	TGTGCCAGCCAAGGGACAGGGGACGCTGAAGCTTTCTTT	CASQGTGDAEAFF
TRBV7-6	TRBJ1-3	16	TRBD1	.	TGTGCCAGCAGCTTAGGCCAGGGGGCGGCTGGAAACACCATATATTTT	CASSLGQGAAGNTIYF
TRBV6-1	TRBJ2-1	13	.	.	TGTGCCAGCACCCCGCGCCTCTACAATGAGCAGTTCTTC	CASTPRLYNEQFF
TRBV27	TRBJ1-1	14	TRBD1	.	TGTGCCAGCAGTCCGACAGGGGTCTCTAGGGAAGCTTTCTTT	CASSPTGVSREAFF
TRBV19	TRBJ2-7	14	TRBD1	.	TGTGCCACCTCGGACAGGGATGGTTTGCGGGAGCAGTACTTC	CATSDRDGLREQYF
TRBV15	TRBJ1-3	14	.	.	TGTGCCACCAGCAGAGAAACAGCAGGAAACACCATATATTTT	CATSRETAGNTIYF